This T cell receptor beta chain comes out of a study of cytotoxic CD8 clonotypes in ibrutinib-treated CLL. On the study more broadly: Among responders, around 25 were partial and 2 complete; after median approximately six years, 14 stayed remitted and approximately 12 progressed.

The trim removed 4 bases at V and 1 base at J, leaving 7 bases unmatched. The CDR3 has 16 amino acids. Germline values: CDR1 SGHTA, CDR2 FQGNSA. Study-level results: Baseline clonality, higher than in age-matched healthy donors, tracked circulating CD8+ T-cell counts. Public clonotypes were seen rarely and were contracted or stable on treatment.

A word on this clone: Its specificity is unknown.

Profiling relied on immunoSEQ multiplex PCR, and the TCRdb table lists in-frame clones only, not all of them. Here the sample spans about 120,000 clones, under 70% being singletons. This chain joins TRBV7-2 and TRBJ2-3; TRBD2 matches at 8 bases. The material sequenced was PBMCs, taken after 24 months of ibrutinib treatment. This receptor was obtained from a human donor with chronic lymphocytic leukemia. The CDR3 loop reads CASSSGLGVGTDTQYF. The CDR3 region has the DNA TGTGCCAGCAGCTCGGGACTAGGTGTCGGCACAGATACGCAGTATTTT. The full variable domain, rest sourced from reference TRBV7-2 and TRBJ2-3, is GAGVSQSPSNKVTEKGKDVELRCDPISGHTALYWYRQSLGQGLEFLIYFQGNSAPDKSGLPSDRFSAERTGGSVSTLTIQRTQQEDSAVYLCASSSGLGVGTDTQYFGPGTRLTVL.